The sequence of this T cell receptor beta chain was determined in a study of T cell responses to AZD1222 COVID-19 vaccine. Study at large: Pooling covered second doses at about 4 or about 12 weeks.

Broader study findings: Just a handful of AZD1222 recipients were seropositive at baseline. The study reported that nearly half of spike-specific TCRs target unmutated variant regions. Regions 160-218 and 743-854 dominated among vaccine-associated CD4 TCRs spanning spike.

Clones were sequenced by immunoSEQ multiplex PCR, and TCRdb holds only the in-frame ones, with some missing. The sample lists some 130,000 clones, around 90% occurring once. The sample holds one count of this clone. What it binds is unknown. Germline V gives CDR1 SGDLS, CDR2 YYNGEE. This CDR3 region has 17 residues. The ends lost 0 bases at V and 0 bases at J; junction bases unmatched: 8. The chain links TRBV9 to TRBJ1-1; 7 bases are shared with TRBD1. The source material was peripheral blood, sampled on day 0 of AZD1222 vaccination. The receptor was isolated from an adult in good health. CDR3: CASSVEAGGRMNTEAFF. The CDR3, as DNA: TGTGCCAGCAGCGTAGAGGCAGGGGGACGCATGAACACTGAAGCTTTCTTT. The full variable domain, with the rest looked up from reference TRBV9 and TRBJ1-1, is DSGVTQTPKHLITATGQRVTLRCSPRSGDLSVYWYQQSLDQGLQFLIQYYNGEERAKGNILERFSAQQFPDLHSELNLSSLELGDSALYFCASSVEAGGRMNTEAFFGQGTRLTVV.